These T cell receptor beta chains were read from a single sample in a study of patients and donors after allogeneic stem cell transplantation. TCRdb called the RT-PCR reads again in MiXCR, with one record for every CDR3 protein. The sample yields 98,000 or so distinct CDR3 sequences, 35% to 45% seen once. Material: blood, either unsorted or a sorted T cell fraction (not recorded which). These receptors were taken from a human donor who was either an allogeneic HSCT recipient or a stem cell or donor lymphocyte infusion donor (not recorded which). It is not recorded whose cells these are; they may come from a transplant donor. Both conserved end residues are part of each CDR3. Each record gives: CDR3 length, V gene, D gene, J gene, clone size, CDR3 DNA, CDR3 protein. D genes are given only for firm matches. Where a row states a size, it is once, few, many or the class of an expanded clone; other rows omit it.

16	TRBV4-2	NA	TRBJ1-6	few	TGTGCCAGCAGCCAAGAGGATGCCAGGGGAAATTCACCCCTCCACTTT	CASSQEDARGNSPLHF
13	TRBV6-1	NA	TRBJ2-7	NA	TGTGCCAGCAGTGAGGCGCGGACCTACGAGCAGTACTTC	CASSEARTYEQYF
12	TRBV20-1	NA	TRBJ1-1	many	TGCAGTGCTATGACAGGGAACACTGAAGCTTTCTTT	CSAMTGNTEAFF
13	TRBV12-3/TRBV12-4	NA	TRBJ1-1	NA	TGTGCCAGCAGTTTACAGGGAAGGGTGAAAGCTTTCTTT	CASSLQGRVKAFF
15	TRBV11-3	TRBD1	TRBJ2-3	few	TGTGCCAGCAGCTTAGCTGCGACAGGGACGAATACGCAGTATTTT	CASSLAATGTNTQYF
14	TRBV19	NA	TRBJ2-1	NA	TGTGCCAGTAGGGCAGCGGAGGGGAGGAATGAGCAGTTCTTC	CASRAAEGRNEQFF
15	TRBV30	NA	TRBJ1-2	few	TGTGCCTGGAGGCCCCAGGGAAACCTCGCATATGGCTACACCTTC	CAWRPQGNLAYGYTF
11	TRBV30	NA	TRBJ1-1	few	TGTGCCTGGAGTAGTACCTCTGAAGCTTTCTTT	CAWSSTSEAFF
15	TRBV4-3	TRBD1	TRBJ1-1	few	TGCGCCAGCAGCTCTCGAGGGACAGGGAACACTGAAGCTTTCTTT	CASSSRGTGNTEAFF
15	TRBV5-5	TRBD1	TRBJ2-1	once	TGTGCCAGCAGCCCCGGGACAGGGGCGTACAATGAGCAGTTCTTC	CASSPGTGAYNEQFF
13	TRBV7-2	NA	TRBJ2-3	few	TGTGCCAGCAGCTTAGCTCCCACAGATACGCAGTATTTT	CASSLAPTDTQYF
18	TRBV18	TRBD2	TRBJ2-1	NA	TGTGCCAGCTCACCAAGGGCTAGCGGGGGGAGCTCCTACAATGAGCAGTTCTTC	CASSPRASGGSSYNEQFF
15	TRBV18	TRBD2	TRBJ2-3	NA	TGTGCCAGCTCCCAAAATAGCGGGATGACAGATACGCAGTATTTT	CASSQNSGMTDTQYF
13	TRBV29-1	NA	TRBJ1-2	NA	TGCAGCGTTGAGGATAGGGGACACTATGGCTACACCTTC	CSVEDRGHYGYTF
15	TRBV4-2	NA	TRBJ1-3	NA	TGTGCCAGCAGCCAACGCGGGACGGCTGGAAACACCATATATTTT	CASSQRGTAGNTIYF
16	TRBV6-2/TRBV6-3	NA	TRBJ2-7	NA	TGTGCCAGCAGCCCTCCAGGACCAACAAATTCCTACGAGCAGTACTTC	CASSPPGPTNSYEQYF
13	TRBV6-2/TRBV6-3	NA	TRBJ1-1	NA	TGTGCCAGCATGGGGAACGCGAACACTGAAGCTTTCTTT	CASMGNANTEAFF
14	TRBV29-1	TRBD2	TRBJ2-7	NA	TGCAGCGTTGGGGGTAGCGGGAGTCTCTACGAGCAGTACTTC	CSVGGSGSLYEQYF
19	TRBV6-5	NA	TRBJ2-2	NA	TGTGCCAGCAGTAATCACTTCCCGACAGGACATGGGAACACCGGGGAGCTGTTTTTT	CASSNHFPTGHGNTGELFF
16	TRBV7-9	NA	TRBJ1-4	few	TGTGCCAGCAGCCTCAAACAGGGAGCAACTAATGAAAAACTGTTTTTT	CASSLKQGATNEKLFF
14	TRBV15	TRBD2	TRBJ2-1	NA	TGTGCCACCAGCGGGGAAAGACTAGCGAATGAGCAGTTCTTC	CATSGERLANEQFF
15	TRBV27	NA	TRBJ2-7	few	TGTGCCAGCAGTTTAGCAGGGGACGGACCCTACGAGCAGTACTTC	CASSLAGDGPYEQYF
14	TRBV7-2	NA	TRBJ2-5	few	TGTGCCAGCAGCTTATTTGCCGCACAAGAGACCCAGTACTTC	CASSLFAAQETQYF
12	TRBV29-1	TRBD1	TRBJ2-7	NA	TGCAGCGCCCGGACAGGTTACTACGAGCAGTACTTC	CSARTGYYEQYF
13	TRBV20-1	NA	TRBJ2-2	few	TGCAGTGCTAAGGATGTCGGCACCGGGGAGCTGTTTTTT	CSAKDVGTGELFF
13	TRBV7-2	NA	TRBJ1-2	many	TGTGCCAGCAGCTTTTCGGTACTCTATGGCTACACCTTC	CASSFSVLYGYTF
16	TRBV7-2	NA	TRBJ1-1	NA	TGTGCCAGCAGCCGGGGGTTGATAATCCGTAACACTGAAGCTTTCTTT	CASSRGLIIRNTEAFF
14	TRBV10-3	NA	TRBJ1-1	few	TGTGCCATCAGTGAGTCGGAAGGTCCTGGGGAAGCTTTCTTT	CAISESEGPGEAFF
15	TRBV6-6	TRBD1	TRBJ2-3	NA	TGTGCCAGCAGGTCGACAGGGGGCCTCACAGATACGCAGTATTTT	CASRSTGGLTDTQYF
15	TRBV5-1	NA	TRBJ1-2	few	TGCGCCAGCAGCTTGGGACAGGCTGCAAACTATGGCTACACCTTC	CASSLGQAANYGYTF
12	TRBV11-3	NA	TRBJ2-1	NA	TGTGCCAGCAGCTTAGGAGGGGATGAGCAGTTCTTC	CASSLGGDEQFF
16	TRBV6-2/TRBV6-3	TRBD2	TRBJ2-1	NA	TGTGCCAGCAGTTACTTACTAGCGGGGGGCTACAATGAGCAGTTCTTC	CASSYLLAGGYNEQFF
14	TRBV12-3/TRBV12-4	TRBD1	TRBJ2-5	few	TGTGCCAGCAACCATGGACAGGGACAAGAGACCCAGTACTTC	CASNHGQGQETQYF
15	TRBV12-3/TRBV12-4	TRBD1	TRBJ1-5	NA	TGTGCCAGCAGTGAGACAGGGGGAACCAATCAGCCCCAGCATTTT	CASSETGGTNQPQHF
12	TRBV10-1	NA	TRBJ2-3	NA	TGCGCCAGCAGGGGAACAACAGATACGCAGTATTTT	CASRGTTDTQYF
16	TRBV6-6	NA	TRBJ1-5	NA	TGTGCCAGCAGTCCCTCCCTGGTTGGGAGCAATCAGCCCCAGCATTTT	CASSPSLVGSNQPQHF
14	TRBV5-1	NA	TRBJ2-7	few	TGCGCCAGCAGCCCGGATGGGAACCCCTACGAGCAGTACTTC	CASSPDGNPYEQYF
17	TRBV7-9	NA	TRBJ2-3	NA	TGTGCCAGCAGCCTACACCTTGTCCCGGCACTCACAGATACGCAGTATTTT	CASSLHLVPALTDTQYF
14	TRBV11-2	TRBD1	TRBJ2-1	NA	TGTGCCAGCAGCGGACAGGGGGGCCACAATGAGCAGTTCTTC	CASSGQGGHNEQFF
11	TRBV6-2/TRBV6-3	NA	TRBJ2-1	NA	TGTGCCAGCAGTTCAACTAGGGAGCAGTTCTTC	CASSSTREQFF
16	TRBV5-1	NA	TRBJ1-2	few	TGCGCCAGCAGCTTGGAATTGCGGACAGCAATCTATGGCTACACCTTC	CASSLELRTAIYGYTF
15	TRBV5-1	NA	TRBJ1-1	few	TGCGCCAGCAGTGTGACCGGGACAACTAACACTGAAGCTTTCTTT	CASSVTGTTNTEAFF
16	TRBV11-2	NA	TRBJ1-2	NA	TGTGCCAGCAGGCCTCTCAGGCAGGGCGCTAACTATGGCTACACCTTC	CASRPLRQGANYGYTF
13	TRBV5-1	NA	TRBJ2-5	NA	TGCGCCAGCAGCTTGGACGGGGTTGGGACCCAGTACTTC	CASSLDGVGTQYF
13	TRBV6-5	NA	TRBJ1-1	few	TGTGCCAGCAGCCTAACAGGACGCACTGAAGCTTTCTTT	CASSLTGRTEAFF
16	TRBV7-2	NA	TRBJ1-2	NA	TGTGCCAGCAGCTTAGAAAGGGCGGGATCCCTGGGTGGCTACACCTTC	CASSLERAGSLGGYTF
13	TRBV12-3/TRBV12-4	NA	TRBJ2-7	NA	TGTGCCAGCAGTTTGCTACACCACTACGAGCAGTACTTC	CASSLLHHYEQYF
13	TRBV20-1	NA	TRBJ1-2	NA	TGCAGTGCTAGAGATCAGGGAAACTATGGCTACACCTTC	CSARDQGNYGYTF
14	TRBV20-1	NA	TRBJ2-7	NA	TGCAGTGCTAGAAGGACACCCCGAACCTACGAGCAGTACTTC	CSARRTPRTYEQYF
14	TRBV6-2/TRBV6-3	TRBD2	TRBJ2-7	NA	TGTGCCAGCAGTTACTCGCGGGGGGCCTACGAGCAGTACTTC	CASSYSRGAYEQYF
15	TRBV15	NA	TRBJ1-6	NA	TGTGCCACCAGCAGAGAGTCGGCCTATAATTCACCCCTCCACTTT	CATSRESAYNSPLHF
14	TRBV20-1	TRBD2	TRBJ2-5	many	TGCAGTGCTAGGAGCGCGGGAGTCCTCGGTTCCCAGTACTTC	CSARSAGVLGSQYF